Listed below are T cell receptor beta chains from one sample, sequenced in a study of shared clonotypes between healthy human individuals. Clones were sequenced by immunoSEQ multiplex PCR, and TCRdb holds only the in-frame ones, with some missing. Of 190,000 or so clones listed, roughly 70% are singletons. Sample: memory CD4+ T cells sorted from blood. The receptor set was obtained from a man aged 25-45 years in good health. The CDR3 runs from the conserved cysteine through the conserved F or W. The D gene is left open where the match is weak. Rows give clone size only sometimes, using once, few, many, or a class for an expanded clone.

TRBJ1-4 TRBV27 many - TGTGCCAGCAGTTTTACGTCGGGGCGCCTCGGGAATGAAAAACTGTTTTTT CASSFTSGRLGNEKLFF
TRBJ2-3 TRBV27 - - TGTGCCAGCAGTTTACGCAGGAGGGGGACAGATACGCAGTATTTT CASSLRRRGTDTQYF
TRBJ2-1 TRBV5-4 - - TGTGCCAGCAGCAGCTTATCCTACAATGAGCAGTTCTTC CASSSLSYNEQFF
TRBJ2-2 TRBV9 few - TGTGCCAGCAGTCTCGGAGGGACCGGGGAGCTGTTTTTT CASSLGGTGELFF
TRBJ2-7 TRBV5-1 - - TGCGCCAGCAGCACCTGGGACAACGCCTACGAGCAGTACTTC CASSTWDNAYEQYF
TRBJ1-5 TRBV19 once TRBD1 TGTGCCAGTAGTTGGTCCGTCGGACAGGGAAATCAGCCCCAGCATTTT CASSWSVGQGNQPQHF
TRBJ2-7 TRBV21-1 - - TGTGCCATCACGGGGACTAGCGGGAGGGCCGATGAGGAGCAGTACTTC CAITGTSGRADEEQYF
TRBJ1-4 TRBV6-1 - - TGTGCCAGCAGCGCAGCGGGAAGGATTCCGTTTTTT CASSAAGRIPFF
TRBJ2-7 TRBV9 - - TGTGCCAGCAGCCCGGGACTTCTCTACGAGCAGTACTTC CASSPGLLYEQYF
TRBJ1-4 TRBV19 few - TGTGCCAGTAGCATGGACAGCCAGGACGAAAAACTGTTTTTT CASSMDSQDEKLFF
TRBJ1-1 TRBV27 - TRBD1 TGTGCCAGCAGGCTAGACAGGGTAGTAACTGAAGCTTTCTTT CASRLDRVVTEAFF
TRBJ2-3 TRBV9 - - TGTGCCAGCAGCACGAGCCCAGGCACAGATACGCAGTATTTT CASSTSPGTDTQYF
TRBJ1-1 TRBV11-3 - TRBD1 TGTGCCAGCAGCTCTTTCCCACAGGGGGAGGTGAACACTGAAGCTTTCTTT CASSSFPQGEVNTEAFF
TRBJ2-1 TRBV7-3 - - TGTGCCAGCAGCCGGACCAGTTCGGATGAGCAGTTCTTC CASSRTSSDEQFF
TRBJ2-2 TRBV29-1 many - TGCAGCGTTGGTGTAGCCGGGAAGAACACCGGGGAGCTGTTTTTT CSVGVAGKNTGELFF
TRBJ2-3 TRBV30 - - TGTGCCTGGAGTGTAGGAGTTAGCACAGATACGCAGTATTTT CAWSVGVSTDTQYF
TRBJ1-2 TRBV21-1 few - TGTGCCAGCAGCAAACGCACTGAAAGCTATGGCTACACCTTC CASSKRTESYGYTF
TRBJ2-2 TRBV27 once TRBD1 TGTGCCAGCAGTTTCAGCAGGGGGCGCGGCACCGGGGAGCTGTTTTTT CASSFSRGRGTGELFF
TRBJ2-1 TRBV6-5 - - TGTGCCAGCGGCCACAATGAGCAGTTCTTC CASGHNEQFF
TRBJ2-2 TRBV28 - TRBD2 TGTGCCAGCAGTTTTATAATCCTAGCGGGGATGAACACCGGGGAGCTGTTTTTT CASSFIILAGMNTGELFF
TRBJ2-2 TRBV2 few TRBD1 TGTGCCAGCAGTGATACAGGGGTAGAAGGCGGGGAGCTGTTTTTT CASSDTGVEGGELFF
TRBJ2-3 TRBV10-2 many - TGCGCCAGCAGTGGCGGGGCGGAGGGCACAGATACGCAGTATTTT CASSGGAEGTDTQYF
TRBJ2-7 TRBV7-2 - TRBD2 TGTGCCAGCAGCCCCCTTCCCGGTACTAGCGGCTACGAGCAGTACTTC CASSPLPGTSGYEQYF
TRBJ2-5 TRBV5-1 - TRBD2 TGCGCCAGCTGCCCCCGCCTTAGCGGGAGGGTCCAAGAGACCCAGTACTTC CASCPRLSGRVQETQYF
TRBJ2-5 TRBV7-2 once - TGTGCCAGCAGCTTTGATCTCGCGGAGACCCAGTACTTC CASSFDLAETQYF
TRBJ2-5 TRBV9 - - TGTGCCAGCAGCCCCCTGGAGCGCGGGACCCAGTACTTC CASSPLERGTQYF
TRBJ2-7 TRBV28 few - TGTGCCAGCAGCTCAACTAGTGGCGAGCAGTACTTC CASSSTSGEQYF
TRBJ2-7 TRBV11-2 few - TGTGCCAGCAGCTTAGACGCCTACGAGCAGTACTTC CASSLDAYEQYF
TRBJ2-5 TRBV2 - - TGTGCCACCTCAAGGGGGGTTGGCGGAGAGACCCAGTACTTC CATSRGVGGETQYF
TRBJ2-1 TRBV7-2 few TRBD2 TGTGCCAGCAGAGGCGGGAGGGCCGAAGGGTCCTACAATGAGCAGTTCTTC CASRGGRAEGSYNEQFF
TRBJ2-5 TRBV25-1 once - TGTGCCAGCAGTTGGGGACAAGAGACCCAGTACTTC CASSWGQETQYF
TRBJ2-1 TRBV7-2 few - TGTGCCAGCAGCTTCGGGGACTTGGCGCAGTTCTTC CASSFGDLAQFF
TRBJ1-4 TRBV7-2 many - TGTGCCAGCAGCCGGACAACAACTAATGAAAAACTGTTTTTT CASSRTTTNEKLFF
TRBJ2-7 TRBV27 - TRBD1 TGTGCCAGCAGTTTAGCAGGGGGCGGCCCCCAGGGCGAGCAGTACTTC CASSLAGGGPQGEQYF
TRBJ1-1 TRBV19 few - TGTGCCAGTAGTAGACCCCCGGGGGGCGCGTCTGAAGCTTTCTTT CASSRPPGGASEAFF
TRBJ2-3 TRBV10-2 few - TGCGCCAGCAGCGCCTCGGATACGCAGTATTTT CASSASDTQYF
TRBJ2-4 TRBV7-2 - - TGTGCCAGCAGCTTAGCCCTAGCCAAAAACATTCAGTACTTC CASSLALAKNIQYF
TRBJ2-6 TRBV21-1 - - TGTGCCAGCAGCAAAGAGTGGGGCGTCTCTGGGGCCAACGTCCTGACTTTC CASSKEWGVSGANVLTF
TRBJ1-4 TRBV29-1 - TRBD1 TGCAGCGCCCGGGACAGACCCGAAAAACTGTTTTTT CSARDRPEKLFF
TRBJ2-5 TRBV10-3 few - TGTGCCATCACTAACACAGGCCAAGAGACCCAGTACTTC CAITNTGQETQYF
TRBJ2-7 TRBV16 - TRBD2 TGTGCCAGCAGCCAACGGGGGGGAACGGGAAACGAGCAGTACTTC CASSQRGGTGNEQYF
TRBJ1-3 TRBV5-4 - - TGTGCCAGCAGCTTGGCGGGCAGGCCCTCCTCTGGAAACACCATATATTTT CASSLAGRPSSGNTIYF
TRBJ1-2 TRBV5-6 - - TGTGCCAGCAGCTTGGGGGACGCCCGATACTATGGCTACACCTTC CASSLGDARYYGYTF
TRBJ2-1 TRBV4-1 - - TGCGCCAGCAGCCAAGGTCTCCTTTCTGTTCCGGCGGGGCACTACAATGAGCAGTTCTTC CASSQGLLSVPAGHYNEQFF
TRBJ1-2 TRBV19 - TRBD1 TGTGCCAGTAGTATCTATGCGACAGGGCCCTATGGCTACACCTTC CASSIYATGPYGYTF
TRBJ2-1 TRBV2 - - TGCGCCAGCATGGTACTGCTGTACAATGAGCAGTTCTTC CASMVLLYNEQFF
TRBJ2-7 TRBV2 - - TGTGCCAGCAGTGAAGGACCCGGAAGGGGTTCCTACGAGCAGTACTTC CASSEGPGRGSYEQYF
TRBJ2-3 TRBV14 - - TGTGCCAGCAGCTCAGTAAGGCAAACAGATACGCAGTATTTT CASSSVRQTDTQYF
TRBJ2-2 TRBV7-8 once - TGTGCCAGCAGCCAGGGCGGGGAGCTGTTTTTT CASSQGGELFF
TRBJ2-2 TRBV5-4 - - TGTGCCAGCAGCTCCCGTGGTAGCGGTACGAACACCGGGGAGCTGTTTTTT CASSSRGSGTNTGELFF
TRBJ2-3 TRBV4-2 - TRBD2 TGTGCCAGCAGCCAAGATTTCCGGGCGGGAGGGGTGACGCAGTATTTT CASSQDFRAGGVTQYF
TRBJ2-7 TRBV11-2 - TRBD2 TGTGCCAGCAGCTTTGGGGGGACTAGTTCCTACGAGCAGTACTTC CASSFGGTSSYEQYF
TRBJ2-5 TRBV6-5 - TRBD1 TGTGCCAGCAGTTACAATCAGGGGGCCCAAGAGACCCAGTACTTC CASSYNQGAQETQYF
TRBJ2-2 TRBV5-5 - - TGTGCCAGCAGCTTTGCACTTTCCACCGGGGAGCTGTTTTTT CASSFALSTGELFF